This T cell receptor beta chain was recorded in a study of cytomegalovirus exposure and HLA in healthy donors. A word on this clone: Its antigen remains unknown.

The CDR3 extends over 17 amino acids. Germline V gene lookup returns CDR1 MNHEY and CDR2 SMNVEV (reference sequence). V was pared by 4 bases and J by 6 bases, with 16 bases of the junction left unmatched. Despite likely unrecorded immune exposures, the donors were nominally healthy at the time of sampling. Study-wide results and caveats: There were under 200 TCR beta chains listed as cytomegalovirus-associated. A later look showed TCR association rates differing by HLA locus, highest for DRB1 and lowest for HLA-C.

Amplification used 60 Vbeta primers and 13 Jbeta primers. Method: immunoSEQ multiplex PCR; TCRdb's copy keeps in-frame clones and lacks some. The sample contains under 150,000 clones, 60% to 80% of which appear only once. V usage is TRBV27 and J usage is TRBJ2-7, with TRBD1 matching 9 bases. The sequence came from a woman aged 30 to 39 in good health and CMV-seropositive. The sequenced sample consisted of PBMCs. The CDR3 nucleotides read TGTGCCAGCAGTTGGGGATCCGGGACAGGGCATTTGAGCGAGCAGTACTTC. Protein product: CASSWGSGTGHLSEQYF.